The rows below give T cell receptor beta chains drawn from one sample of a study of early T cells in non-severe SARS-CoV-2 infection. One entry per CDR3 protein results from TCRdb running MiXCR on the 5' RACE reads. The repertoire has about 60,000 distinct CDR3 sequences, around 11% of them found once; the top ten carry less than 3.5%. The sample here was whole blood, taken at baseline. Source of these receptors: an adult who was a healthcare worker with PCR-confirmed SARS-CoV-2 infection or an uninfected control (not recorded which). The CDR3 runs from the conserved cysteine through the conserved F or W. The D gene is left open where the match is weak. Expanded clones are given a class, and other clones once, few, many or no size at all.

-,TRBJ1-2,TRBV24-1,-,CATSEHEVEGDKGYTF,TGTGCCACCAGTGAGCACGAGGTCGAGGGGGATAAAGGCTACACCTTC
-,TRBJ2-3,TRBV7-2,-,CASSLARGTDTQYF,TGTGCCAGCAGCTTAGCTCGGGGGACAGATACGCAGTATTTT
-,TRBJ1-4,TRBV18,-,CASSPAGTVNEKLFF,TGTGCCAGCTCACCGGCGGGGACGGTGAATGAAAAACTGTTTTTT
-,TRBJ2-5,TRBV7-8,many,CASSLPRETQYF,TGTGCCAGCAGCTTACCCCGAGAGACCCAGTACTTC
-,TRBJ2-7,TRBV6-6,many,CASSLPGAYEQYF,TGTGCCAGCAGTTTGCCGGGGGCCTACGAGCAGTACTTC
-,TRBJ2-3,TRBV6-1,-,CASIDPIVAASTDTQYF,TGTGCCAGCATCGATCCGATCGTGGCAGCTAGCACAGATACGCAGTATTTT
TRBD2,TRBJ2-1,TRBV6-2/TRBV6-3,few,CASRPLAAYNEQFF,TGTGCCAGCAGACCCCTAGCGGCCTACAATGAGCAGTTCTTC
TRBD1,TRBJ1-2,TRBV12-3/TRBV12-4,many,CASRGQGRAGYTF,TGTGCCAGCAGGGGACAGGGGCGGGCTGGCTACACCTTC
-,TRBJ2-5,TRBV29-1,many,CSVEQGSPRREQETQYF,TGCAGCGTTGAACAGGGATCCCCTCGACGGGAACAAGAGACCCAGTACTTC
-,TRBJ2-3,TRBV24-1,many,CATSDPGTGTDTQYF,TGTGCCACCAGTGATCCGGGAACCGGCACAGATACGCAGTATTTT
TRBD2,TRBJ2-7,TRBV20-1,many,CSASPRQRGVGEQYF,TGCAGTGCTTCTCCCCGGCAGCGGGGTGTTGGCGAGCAGTACTTC
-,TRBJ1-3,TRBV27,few,CASSRTALGNTIYF,TGTGCCAGCAGTAGGACAGCCCTTGGAAACACCATATATTTT
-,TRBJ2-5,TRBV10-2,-,CASSDGPLGETQYF,TGCGCCAGCAGTGATGGACCTCTAGGGGAGACCCAGTACTTC
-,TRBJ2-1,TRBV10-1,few,CASSVTGGPKYNEQFF,TGCGCCAGCAGTGTAACCGGGGGGCCCAAATACAATGAGCAGTTCTTC
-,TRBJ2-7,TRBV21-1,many,CASSKTFRGPSSYEQYF,TGTGCCAGCAGCAAGACCTTCAGGGGGCCCAGCTCCTACGAGCAGTACTTC
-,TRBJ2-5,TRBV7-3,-,CASSLFVGAQETQYF,TGTGCCAGCAGCTTATTTGTGGGGGCACAAGAGACCCAGTACTTC
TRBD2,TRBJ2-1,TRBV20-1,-,CSAGLAGAKYNEQFF,TGCAGTGCTGGACTAGCGGGGGCTAAATACAATGAGCAGTTCTTC
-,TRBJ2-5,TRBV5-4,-,CASSLHQETQYF,TGTGCCAGCAGCTTACACCAAGAGACCCAGTACTTC
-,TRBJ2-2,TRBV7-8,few,CASSLSRVVGELFF,TGTGCCAGCAGCTTGTCCAGGGTAGTCGGGGAGCTGTTTTTT
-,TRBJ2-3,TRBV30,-,CAWSLSTLDTQYF,TGTGCCTGGAGTCTCAGCACACTCGATACGCAGTATTTT
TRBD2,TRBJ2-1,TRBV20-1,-,CSSERGGYNEQFF,TGCAGTTCCGAGCGGGGGGGGTACAATGAGCAGTTCTTC
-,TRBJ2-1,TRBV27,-,CASSSTANEQFF,TGTGCCAGCAGTTCGACGGCTAATGAGCAGTTCTTC
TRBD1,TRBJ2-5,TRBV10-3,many,CAIRPGTGQETQYF,TGTGCCATCAGGCCCGGGACAGGACAAGAGACCCAGTACTTC
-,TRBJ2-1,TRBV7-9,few,CASSPPGARYNEQFF,TGTGCCAGCAGCCCCCCGGGAGCGAGGTACAATGAGCAGTTCTTC
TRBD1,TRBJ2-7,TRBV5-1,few,CASSQDRTYEQYF,TGCGCCAGCAGCCAGGACAGGACCTACGAGCAGTACTTC
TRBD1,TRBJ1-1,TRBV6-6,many,CASSYSAGTGGTEAFF,TGTGCCAGCAGTTACTCCGCCGGGACAGGGGGGACTGAAGCTTTCTTT
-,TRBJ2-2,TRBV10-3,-,CATKGEGVTGELFF,TGTGCCACAAAAGGAGAAGGAGTAACCGGGGAGCTGTTTTTT
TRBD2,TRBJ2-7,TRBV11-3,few,CASSPGGPSYEQYF,TGTGCCAGCAGCCCGGGGGGGCCCTCCTACGAGCAGTACTTC
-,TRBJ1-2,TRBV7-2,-,CASTLKLANYGYTF,TGTGCCAGCACCTTAAAATTAGCTAACTATGGCTACACCTTC
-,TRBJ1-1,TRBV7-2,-,CASSLEWGEAFF,TGTGCCAGCAGCTTAGAGTGGGGTGAAGCTTTCTTT
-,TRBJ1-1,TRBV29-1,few,CSVDQGSEAFF,TGCAGCGTAGATCAGGGGTCTGAAGCTTTCTTT
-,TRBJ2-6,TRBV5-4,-,CASSLGPPTGANVLTF,TGTGCCAGCAGCTTGGGGCCCCCCACTGGGGCCAACGTCCTGACTTTC
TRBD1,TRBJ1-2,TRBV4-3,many,CASSQGGGSNYGYTF,TGCGCCAGCAGCCAAGGAGGGGGCAGCAACTATGGCTACACCTTC
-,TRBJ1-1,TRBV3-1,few,CASSKGVIEGILGTEAFF,TGTGCCAGCAGCAAAGGGGTTATAGAGGGTATTCTTGGCACTGAAGCTTTCTTT
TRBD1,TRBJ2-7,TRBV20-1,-,CSARGDRGGNEQYF,TGCAGTGCTAGAGGAGACAGGGGTGGAAACGAGCAGTACTTC
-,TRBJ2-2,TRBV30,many,CAWSGRRANTGELFF,TGTGCCTGGAGTGGGCGCAGGGCCAACACCGGGGAGCTGTTTTTT
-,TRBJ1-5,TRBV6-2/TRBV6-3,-,CASSYVDQPQHF,TGTGCCAGCAGTTACGTCGACCAGCCCCAGCATTTT
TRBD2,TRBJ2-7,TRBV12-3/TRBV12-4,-,CASSFGGTSGYEQYF,TGTGCCAGCAGTTTTGGAGGGACTAGTGGGTACGAGCAGTACTTC
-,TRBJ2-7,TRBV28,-,CASSTPGRTYEQYF,TGTGCCAGCAGTACCCCCGGGAGAACCTACGAGCAGTACTTC
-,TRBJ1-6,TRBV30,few,CAWSVVSGASPLHF,TGTGCCTGGAGTGTAGTGTCTGGGGCTTCACCCCTCCACTTT
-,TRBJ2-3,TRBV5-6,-,CASSLAGPHTDTQYF,TGTGCCAGCAGCTTGGCGGGCCCCCACACAGATACGCAGTATTTT
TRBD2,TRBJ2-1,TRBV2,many,CASRKTSVLYNEQFF,TGTGCCAGCAGGAAGACTAGCGTCCTTTACAATGAGCAGTTCTTC
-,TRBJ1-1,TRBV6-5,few,CASSYGARGLNTEAFF,TGTGCCAGCAGTTACGGGGCCAGGGGCTTGAACACTGAAGCTTTCTTT
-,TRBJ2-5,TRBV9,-,CASSGGLLGQETQYF,TGTGCCAGCAGCGGGGGACTCCTTGGGCAAGAGACCCAGTACTTC
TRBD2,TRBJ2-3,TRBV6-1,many,CASRPLGGGRTDTQYF,TGTGCCAGCAGGCCCCTGGGCGGGGGAAGGACAGATACGCAGTATTTT
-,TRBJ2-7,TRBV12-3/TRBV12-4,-,CASSFRASSYEQYF,TGTGCCAGCAGTTTCCGGGCCAGCTCCTACGAGCAGTACTTC
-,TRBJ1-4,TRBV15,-,CATSRGGQSNEKLFF,TGTGCCACCAGCAGGGGAGGACAATCTAACGAAAAACTGTTTTTT
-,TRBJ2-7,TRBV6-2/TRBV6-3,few,CASRDSDSAYEQYF,TGTGCCAGCAGAGACTCGGACAGCGCCTACGAGCAGTACTTC
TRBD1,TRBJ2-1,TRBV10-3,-,CAIRDPGTGDYEQFF,TGTGCCATCAGGGATCCCGGGACAGGGGATTATGAGCAGTTCTTC
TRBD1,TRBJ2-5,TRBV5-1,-,CASSPDRAETQYF,TGCGCCAGCAGCCCCGACAGGGCAGAGACCCAGTACTTC
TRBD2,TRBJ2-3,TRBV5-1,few,CASSRGLAGGRATDTQYF,TGCGCCAGCAGCCGCGGACTAGCGGGGGGGAGGGCCACAGATACGCAGTATTTT
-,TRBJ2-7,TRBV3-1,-,CASSQGQPGDEQYF,TGTGCCAGCAGCCAGGGGCAACCCGGGGACGAGCAGTACTTC
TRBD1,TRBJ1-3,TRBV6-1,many,CASSELGRGSGNTIYF,TGTGCCAGCAGTGAATTGGGCAGGGGGAGCGGAAACACCATATATTTT
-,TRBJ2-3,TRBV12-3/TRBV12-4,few,CASSLVGSADTQYF,TGTGCCAGCAGTTTAGTCGGGTCCGCAGATACGCAGTATTTT
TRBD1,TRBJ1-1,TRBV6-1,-,CASSRTGSNTEAFF,TGTGCCAGCAGTCGGACAGGGTCGAACACTGAAGCTTTCTTT
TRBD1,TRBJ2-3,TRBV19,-,CASRGGGTDTQYF,TGTGCCAGTAGAGGGGGCGGCACAGATACGCAGTATTTT
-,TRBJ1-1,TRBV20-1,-,CSASRGNTEAFF,TGCAGTGCTTCCAGGGGGAACACTGAAGCTTTCTTT
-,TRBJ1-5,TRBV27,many,CASSLGAGMGQPQHF,TGTGCCAGCAGTTTGGGCGCGGGCATGGGCCAGCCCCAGCATTTT
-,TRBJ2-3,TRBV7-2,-,CASSQLRGGREPSRVDTQYF,TGTGCCAGCAGCCAGCTTAGAGGGGGGCGGGAGCCCTCCAGGGTAGATACGCAGTATTTT
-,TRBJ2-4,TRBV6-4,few,CASILTSPINLLAKNIQYF,TGTGCCAGCATCTTGACCTCCCCGATTAACCTACTAGCCAAAAACATTCAGTACTTC